This TCR beta chain was captured in a study of blood T cell repertoires in COVID-19. The CDR3 runs to 16 residues. CDR1 is SGDLS, CDR2 YYNGEE, per germline. The J segment lost 1 base and the V segment lost 4 bases, leaving 7 bases of the junction unmatched. This clone showed up just once. The data were produced by immunoSEQ multiplex PCR, yet TCRdb's version contains in-frame clones alone and is incomplete. Among 45,000 to 50,000 clones listed, more than 75% were seen once. This chain uses TRBV9 with TRBJ2-1; 8 positions match TRBD2. The receptor was isolated from a woman aged 55-69 years with acute or convalescent COVID-19. Sequenced input: peripheral blood. CDR3: CASSPQGGRSYNEQFF. CDR3 in DNA: TGTGCCAGCAGCCCTCAGGGCGGGAGGTCCTACAATGAGCAGTTCTTC.